This T cell receptor (beta chain) was observed in a study of T cell repertoires in cytomegalovirus infection. Study conclusions and caveats: Carriage of CMV together with the relevant HLA was identifiable through cumulative public TCR beta family frequency. HLA-C-restricted CMV clonotypes gave the most frequent clonotype in two of eight donors.

From the reads, TCRdb called clonotypes with MiXCR, one entry per CDR3 protein. The sample shows about 300,000 distinct CDR3 sequences, around 10% of them seen only once. This CDR3 comprises 15 residues. Germline values: CDR1 SGHTA, CDR2 FQGNSA. V shed 6 bases and J shed 4 bases, with 18 bases lying between them. A word on this clonotype: The antigen remains unidentified.

Source material: PBMCs. V gene TRBV7-2 combines with J gene TRBJ1-1, with D perhaps TRBD1 (5 bases). The source of this sequence is a human donor in good health (CMV status not recorded). Some clones in this sample may be carry-over from other donors' samples. CDR3 sequence (DNA): TGTGCCAGCAGGTTACGTCCGGGGGAGGGCACTGAAGCTTTCTTT. Residues: CASRLRPGEGTEAFF.